This TCR beta chain was sequenced during a study of T cells in Graves' hyperthyroidism and ophthalmopathy. Trimming removed 6 bases from V and 3 bases from J, with 11 bases in between. This CDR3 has 12 amino acids. In germline, CDR1 is GTSNPN, CDR2 SVGIG (reference sequence). Whole-study results and caveats: Also found in blood were most expanded thyroid clonotypes above 0.001.

Regions amplified from RNA transcripts were the TCR beta CDR3 regions. The HTBI primer set was used in a first-round RT-PCR of the TCR CDR3. TCRdb re-analysed the multiplex PCR reads in MiXCR, keeping a single row per CDR3 protein. The sample has about half a million distinct CDR3 sequences, more than 20% seen once. Ten or more counts support this clonotype. Its target is not known. The receptor comes from a man aged 18 to 29 with Graves' hyperthyroidism. The chain has TRBV30 and TRBJ1-2, with D unclear. Sequenced: blood. The CDR3 protein is CACSRLHYGYTF. CDR3 nucleotides: TGTGCCTGTAGCAGACTTCACTATGGCTACACCTTC.